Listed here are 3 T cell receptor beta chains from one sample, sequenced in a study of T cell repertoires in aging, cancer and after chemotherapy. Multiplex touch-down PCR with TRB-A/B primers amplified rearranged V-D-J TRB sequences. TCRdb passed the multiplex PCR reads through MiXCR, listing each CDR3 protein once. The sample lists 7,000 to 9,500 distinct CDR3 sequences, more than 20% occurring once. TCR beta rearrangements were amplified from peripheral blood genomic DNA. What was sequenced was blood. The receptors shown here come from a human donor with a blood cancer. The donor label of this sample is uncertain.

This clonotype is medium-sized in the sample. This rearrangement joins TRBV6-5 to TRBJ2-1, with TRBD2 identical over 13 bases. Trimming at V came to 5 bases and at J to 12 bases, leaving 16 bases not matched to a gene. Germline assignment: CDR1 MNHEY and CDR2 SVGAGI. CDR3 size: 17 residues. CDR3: CASSNSLLAGGESGQFF. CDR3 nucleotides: TGTGCCAGCAGTAACAGCCTACTAGCGGGAGGGGAGTCCGGGCAGTTCTTC.

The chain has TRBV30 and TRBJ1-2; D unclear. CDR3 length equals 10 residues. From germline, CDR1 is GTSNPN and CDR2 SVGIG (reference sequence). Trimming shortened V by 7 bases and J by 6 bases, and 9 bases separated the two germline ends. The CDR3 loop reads CAFLTNGYTF. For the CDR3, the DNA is TGTGCCTTTCTGACTAATGGCTACACCTTC.

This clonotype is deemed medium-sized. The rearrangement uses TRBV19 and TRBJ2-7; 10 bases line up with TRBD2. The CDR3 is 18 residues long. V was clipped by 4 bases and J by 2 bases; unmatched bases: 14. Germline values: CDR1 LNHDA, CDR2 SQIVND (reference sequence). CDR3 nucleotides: TGTGCCAGTAGTAGCTCCCAGGGCGGGACTAGCGAGGCCTACGAGCAGTACTTC. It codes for CASSSSQGGTSEAYEQYF.